This T cell receptor (beta chain) is from a study of cytomegalovirus exposure and HLA in healthy donors. Study in general: Roughly 180 million T cells yielded 117 million unique TCR beta sequences, as an earlier analysis found.

Study conclusions and caveats: Follow-up analysis later connected one missense variant in DCLRE1C with trimming of TCR beta V- and J-genes.

The V gene's germline CDR1 is LNHDA and CDR2 SQIVND (reference sequence). The CDR3 is 15 amino acids. Trimming removed 7 bases from V and 1 base from J, with 13 bases in between. In the PCR, 60 Vbeta and 13 Jbeta primers were used. TCRdb's table, derived via immunoSEQ multiplex PCR, lists solely in-frame clones and lacks some. The sample yields about 190,000 clones, about four fifths seen once. As for this clone: Antigen unknown.

The source of this sequence is a woman in her twenties or thirties in good health and CMV-seropositive. Sequencing used PBMCs. V and J are TRBV19 and TRBJ2-2; no reliable D call. CDR3: CASTLLTGNTGELFF. The CDR3 nucleotides read TGTGCCAGTACCCTTTTGACGGGGAACACCGGGGAGCTGTTTTTT.